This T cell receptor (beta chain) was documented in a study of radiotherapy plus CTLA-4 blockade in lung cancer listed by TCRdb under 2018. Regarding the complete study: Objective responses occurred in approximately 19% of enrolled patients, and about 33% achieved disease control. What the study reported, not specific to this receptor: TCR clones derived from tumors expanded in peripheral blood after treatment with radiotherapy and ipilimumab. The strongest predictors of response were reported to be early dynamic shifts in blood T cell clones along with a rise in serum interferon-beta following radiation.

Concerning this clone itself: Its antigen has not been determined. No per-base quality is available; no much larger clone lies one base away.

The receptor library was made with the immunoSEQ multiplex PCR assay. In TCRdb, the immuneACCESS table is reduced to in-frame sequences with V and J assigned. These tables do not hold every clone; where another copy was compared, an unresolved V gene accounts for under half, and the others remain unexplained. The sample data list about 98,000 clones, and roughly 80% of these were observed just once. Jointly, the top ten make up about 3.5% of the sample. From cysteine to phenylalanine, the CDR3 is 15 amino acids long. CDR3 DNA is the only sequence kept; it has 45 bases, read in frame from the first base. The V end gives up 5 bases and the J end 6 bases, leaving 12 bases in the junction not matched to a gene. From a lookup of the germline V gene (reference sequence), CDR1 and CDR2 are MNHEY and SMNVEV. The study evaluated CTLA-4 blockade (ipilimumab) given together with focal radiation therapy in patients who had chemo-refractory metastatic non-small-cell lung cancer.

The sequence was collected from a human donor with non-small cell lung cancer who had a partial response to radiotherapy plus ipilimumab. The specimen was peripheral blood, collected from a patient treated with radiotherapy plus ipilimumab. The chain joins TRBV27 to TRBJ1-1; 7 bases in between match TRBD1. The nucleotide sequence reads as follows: TGTGCCAGCAGTCTCGAGGGGGCTGGTTACGCTGAAGCTTTCTTT. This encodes CASSLEGAGYAEAFF.